This entry lists 32 T cell receptor beta chains sequenced from one sample in a study of T cells in Graves' hyperthyroidism and ophthalmopathy. TCR beta CDR3 regions were amplified from RNA. Initially, a first-round RT-PCR of the TCR CDR3 employed the HTBI primer set. TCRdb reprocessed the multiplex PCR reads with MiXCR, giving one entry per CDR3 protein. This table holds around 500,000 distinct CDR3 sequences, 13% to 15% found once. Sequencing input: blood. The receptors stem from a woman in her forties with Graves' hyperthyroidism.

There are a few counts of this clonotype. This rearrangement joins TRBV6-1 to TRBJ2-7; D uncertain. This CDR3 region has 15 residues. Germline V gene lookup returns CDR1 MNHNS and CDR2 SASEGT. Trimming stripped 3 bases from V and 0 bases from J, with 12 bases between. The DNA of the CDR3 is TGTGCCAGCAGTGATAAGCGCTCCAGCTCCTACGAGCAGTACTTC. Its translation is CASSDKRSSSYEQYF.

This clonotype was counted many times. J is TRBJ2-3 and V is TRBV15; no reliable D call. The V end lost 1 base, the J end lost 4 bases, and 3 bases lay between the germline ends. Germline-derived CDR1 and CDR2 are LNHNV and YYDKDF (reference sequence). This CDR3 comprises 12 residues. In nucleotides, the CDR3 is TGTGCCACCAGCAGAGTCTCAGATACGCAGTATTTT. It yields the protein CATSRVSDTQYF.

This clonotype was seen ten or more times. The J gene is TRBJ1-2, the V gene TRBV12-3 or TRBV12-4; D might be TRBD1 (5 bases). Trimming removed 6 bases from V and 2 bases from J, with 10 bases in between. The CDR3 totals 13 residues. CDR3 coding DNA: TGTGCCAGCAGGGGCGGACAAAACTATGGCTACACCTTC. Encoded protein: CASRGGQNYGYTF.

The CDR3 loop reads CSVEAPAGGSNEQFF. Here the CDR3 DNA reads TGCAGCGTTGAAGCCCCAGCGGGAGGTAGCAATGAGCAGTTCTTC. The V call is TRBV29-1, the J call TRBJ2-1, with 9 bases aligning to TRBD2. Germline loops: CDR1 SQVTM, CDR2 ANQGSEA. This CDR3 is built from 15 residues. With V trimmed by 1 base and J by 6 bases, 7 bases remained unmatched.

As to this clonotype: A read error may explain this, as a much larger clone is one base away. The gene calls are TRBV20-1 and TRBJ2-1; D could derive from TRBD1 or TRBD2 (7 bases each). The DNA end lines up better with TRBJ2-7; the J call may be wrong. The CDR3 spans 15 residues. Germline V gene lookup returns CDR1 DFQATT and CDR2 SNEGSKA (reference sequence). The CDR3 spells CSARGEGARYNEQYF. Written as DNA, the CDR3 is TGCAGTGCTAGAGGGGAGGGGGCTAGGTACAATGAGCAGTACTTC.

This clonotype was recorded at least ten times. The chain joins TRBV29-1 to TRBJ2-1; 9 nucleotides align to TRBD1. CDR3 length: 13 residues. V trimming: 7 bases; J trimming: 6 bases; junction bases outside the gene matches: 7. Germline lookup yields CDR1 SQVTM and CDR2 ANQGSEA. Here the CDR3 reads CSGAQGASNEQFF. CDR3 DNA: TGCAGCGGCGCACAGGGGGCGTCCAATGAGCAGTTCTTC.

The chain uses TRBV11-3 and TRBJ2-2; 7 bases align to TRBD1. In germline, CDR1 is SGHNT, CDR2 YENEEA. The CDR3 consists of 16 residues. Losses at the gene ends were 5 bases for V and 2 bases for J; bases not matched to a gene: 8. The CDR3 bases are TGTGCCAGCAGCCAAGAGGGACAGACTAACACCGGGGAGCTGTTTTTT. Encoded protein: CASSQEGQTNTGELFF.

This clonotype has a handful of counts. This sequence joins TRBV27 and TRBJ1-3; D remains ambiguous. V was cut by 1 base and J by 0 bases, with 7 bases left in between. The CDR3 spans 15 residues. Per the germline V gene, CDR1 is MNHEY and CDR2 is SMNVEV (reference sequence). CDR3 amino acids: CASSLYLHSGNTIYF. DNA of the CDR3: TGTGCCAGCAGTTTATACCTGCACTCTGGAAACACCATATATTTT.

This clonotype occurred a few times. The rearrangement links TRBV10-2 to TRBJ2-1; 9 nucleotides line up with TRBD2. The CDR3 spans 17 residues. Germline V gives CDR1 WSHSY, CDR2 SAAADI. V dropped 7 bases and J dropped 8; count of bases not matched to a gene: 18. Here the CDR3 reads CASKVAGDPMVVDEQFF. CDR3 sequence (DNA): TGCGCCAGCAAGGTAGCGGGAGACCCGATGGTAGTCGATGAGCAGTTCTTC.

This clonotype has a count of ten or more. The V gene is TRBV28, the J gene TRBJ2-2, with D maybe TRBD1 (6 bases). This CDR3 region has 12 residues. Germline-derived CDR1 and CDR2 are MDHEN and SYDVKM. CDR3 sequence (DNA): TGTGCTCTCAGGGGCGACACCGGGGAGCTGTTTTTT. Protein sequence: CALRGDTGELFF.

In its sample, this clonotype was seen many times. This chain links TRBV2 with TRBJ2-7, with unresolved D. The V and J ends lost 1 base and 2 bases respectively, with 15 bases between them. This CDR3 spans 16 amino acids. Germline-derived CDR1 and CDR2 are SNHLY and FYNNEI. Written as DNA, the CDR3 is TGTGCCAGCAGTGAAGGGGTGGACCCGTCAACCTACGAGCAGTACTTC. As protein: CASSEGVDPSTYEQYF. The full variable domain, in which reference TRBV2 and TRBJ2-7 provide the parts outside the CDR3, is EPEVTQTPSHQVTQMGQEVILRCVPISNHLYFYWYRQILGQKVEFLVSFYNNEISEKSEIFDDQFSVERPDGSNFTLKIRSTKLEDSAMYFCASSEGVDPSTYEQYFGPGTRLTVT.

This clonotype was seen only a few times. CDR3 in amino acids: CATSDSGQGAREQYF. CDR3 sequence (DNA): TGTGCCACCAGTGATTCGGGACAGGGGGCGCGGGAGCAGTACTTC. The chain uses TRBV24-1 and TRBJ2-7, with 12 bases identical to TRBD1. The CDR3 sequence is 15 residues long. The V gene end was trimmed by 2 bases and the J gene end by 7 bases; junction bases not matched to a gene: 5. Germline CDR1 KGHDR, CDR2 SFDVKD.

This clonotype was seen repeatedly, ten times or more. The rearrangement links TRBV28 to TRBJ1-5, with D tentatively TRBD1 (6 bases). V gave up 5 bases and J gave up 0 bases, with 26 bases separating them. This CDR3 region has 20 residues. The germline V gene encodes CDR1 MDHEN and CDR2 SYDVKM. The CDR3 sequence is CASSQLGRAGVLYSNQPQHF. The CDR3 DNA follows: TGTGCCAGCAGTCAACTGGGAAGGGCAGGGGTTCTCTATAGCAATCAGCCCCAGCATTTT.

This clonotype was seen ten or more times. V is TRBV12-3 or TRBV12-4 and J is TRBJ2-3, with 13 bases identical to TRBD2. The CDR3 has 21 amino acids. Losses at the gene ends were 5 bases for V and 1 base for J; bases not matched to a gene: 18. The CDR3 nucleotides are TGTGCCAGCAGTCTAAAACCCGGGACTTCGGGACTAGCGGGACGCACAGATACGCAGTATTTT. Residues: CASSLKPGTSGLAGRTDTQYF.

This clonotype was counted only a few times. The J gene is TRBJ2-2, the V gene TRBV18, with TRBD2 matching 12 bases. Trimming removed 3 bases from V and 0 bases from J; junction bases left unmatched: 5. CDR3 length equals 18 residues. The germline V gene encodes CDR1 KGHSH and CDR2 LQKENI. CDR3 protein: CASSPMTSGSTNTGELFF. For the CDR3, the DNA is TGTGCCAGCTCACCGATGACTAGCGGGAGTACGAACACCGGGGAGCTGTTTTTT.

This clonotype was counted a few times. The chain combines TRBV5-6 with TRBJ1-5; D unclear. The CDR3 sequence is 12 residues long. Looked up from germline, CDR1 is SGHDT and CDR2 is YYEEEE. V lost 3 bases and J lost 7, with 8 bases in between. CDR3 DNA: TGTGCCAGCAGCTCTCCGGGGCAGCCCCAGCATTTT. It is translated as CASSSPGQPQHF.

This chain links TRBV29-1 with TRBJ1-4; the D gene is possibly TRBD1 (5 bases). The CDR3 is 14 amino acids. Trimming cost V 5 bases and J 3 bases, with 13 bases left between them. Germline CDR1 and CDR2: SQVTM and ANQGSEA. Here the CDR3 reads CSVRQGGANEKLFF. CDR3 bases: TGCAGCGTTCGCCAGGGTGGTGCTAATGAAAAACTGTTTTTT.

In this sample, this clonotype turned up a few times. The chain couples TRBV3-1 to TRBJ1-2; 7 positions agree with TRBD1. The CDR3 spans 12 residues. V shed 4 bases and J 8 bases; nucleotides not matched to a gene: 4. CDR1 and CDR2 (germline): LGHDT, YNNKEL (reference sequence). This chain's CDR3 is CASSPNRGGYTF. For the CDR3, the DNA is TGTGCCAGCAGCCCGAACAGGGGAGGCTACACCTTC.

This clonotype was seen more than once but under ten times. The chain carries TRBV7-9 and TRBJ2-2; 8 bases agree with TRBD2. CDR1 and CDR2 (germline): SEHNR, FQNEAQ (reference sequence). V trimming: 1 base; J trimming: 1 base; junction bases outside the gene matches: 11. This CDR3 region has 19 residues. The DNA for the CDR3 is TGTGCCAGCAGCTTAGGCATTCATTATAGCGGGAAGAACACCGGGGAGCTGTTTTTT. Translating it yields CASSLGIHYSGKNTGELFF.

This clonotype was seen repeatedly, ten times or more. The J gene is TRBJ2-2, the V gene TRBV27, with 8 nucleotides matching TRBD2. The CDR3 totals 16 residues. The V and J ends lost 7 bases and 5 bases, in that order; junction bases with no gene match: 12. The germline CDR1 and CDR2 sequences are MNHEY and SMNVEV (reference sequence). The CDR3 region is CASTGGGKARTGELFF. Written as DNA, the CDR3 is TGTGCCAGCACCGGGGGGGGGAAAGCAAGAACCGGGGAGCTGTTTTTT.

In this sample, this clonotype turned up many times. This rearrangement joins TRBV28 to TRBJ2-7; unclear D gene. Trimming left V 2 bases short and J 5 bases short, with 13 bases between. Germline V gene lookup returns CDR1 MDHEN and CDR2 SYDVKM. This CDR3 spans 14 amino acids. CDR3 coding DNA: TGTGCCAGCAGTTTAGGCAGAATAAAACACGAGCAGTACTTC. Its protein is CASSLGRIKHEQYF.

This clonotype has ten or more counts. The rearrangement links TRBV6-5 to TRBJ1-4; D is unclear. CDR3 size: 16 residues. The germline CDR1 and CDR2 sequences are MNHEY and SVGAGI. The V end lost 0 bases, the J end lost 0 bases, and 8 bases lay between the germline ends. The CDR3 DNA reads as TGTGCCAGCAGTTACTCGGCCGGGACAACTAATGAAAAACTGTTTTTT. Residues: CASSYSAGTTNEKLFF.

This clonotype has just a few counts. J is TRBJ2-7 and V is TRBV7-3; the D gene is possibly TRBD1 (6 bases). V lost 1 base, J lost 0 bases, and 10 bases lay in between. The germline V gene has CDR1 SGHTA and CDR2 FQGTGA. This CDR3 comprises 15 residues. The CDR3 protein is CASSLRQAFSYEQYF. For the CDR3, the DNA is TGTGCCAGCAGCTTAAGACAGGCTTTCTCCTACGAGCAGTACTTC.

This clonotype was seen repeatedly, ten times or more. This sequence joins TRBV28 and TRBJ1-5, with D perhaps matching TRBD1 (6 bases). This CDR3 has 15 residues. CDR1 and CDR2 from the germline V gene are MDHEN and SYDVKM. The germline V and J ends were trimmed by 3 bases and 7 bases, with 16 bases remaining between them. CDR3 sequence (DNA): TGTGCCAGCAGTTTGGGGCAGGGGTATCGCCAGCCCCAGCATTTT. This encodes CASSLGQGYRQPQHF.

This clonotype was found many times. The chain has TRBV5-1 and TRBJ2-2; a weak D match, TRBD2 (5 bases). Germline CDR1 is SGHRS and CDR2 is YFSETQ. CDR3 length: 14 amino acids. V was clipped by 0 bases and J by 5 bases, with 8 bases between them. CDR3 protein: CASSLVWRTGELFF. For the CDR3, the DNA is TGCGCCAGCAGCTTGGTGTGGAGGACCGGGGAGCTGTTTTTT.

This clonotype was counted a few times. Given a much more abundant clone one base away, this may be a read error. It is likely a read error, because the conserved phenylalanine at the end of the CDR3 is missing. The V call is TRBV30, the J call TRBJ1-1; the D gene is possibly TRBD1 (6 bases). The germline V gene encodes CDR1 GTSNPN and CDR2 SVGIG (reference sequence). V lost 5 bases and J 4 bases, leaving 14 bases between the germline ends. The CDR3 has 13 residues. CDR3 nucleotide sequence: TGTGCCTGGGATACACAGGGAGGCACTGAAGCTTTCATT. Amino acid sequence: CAWDTQGGTEAFI.

J is TRBJ2-5 and V is TRBV20-1; D unclear. Trimming took off 0 bases at V and 3 bases at J, with 14 bases between the two ends. The CDR3 loop spans 15 amino acids. Germline assignment: CDR1 DFQATT and CDR2 SNEGSKA (reference sequence). CDR3 residues: CSARDGRNVEETQYF. The DNA of the CDR3 is TGCAGTGCTAGAGATGGAAGGAACGTAGAAGAGACCCAGTACTTC.

The sample holds many counts of this clonotype. The gene calls are TRBV20-1 and TRBJ1-1; TRBD1 agrees at 12 bases. V dropped 3 bases and J dropped 4; count of bases not matched to a gene: 9. CDR1 and CDR2 from the germline V gene are DFQATT and SNEGSKA (reference sequence). There are 16 residues in the CDR3. The CDR3 coding sequence is TGCAGTGCTAGTAGTGCGGGACAGGGGGCGCGCACTGAAGCTTTCTTT. Encoded protein: CSASSAGQGARTEAFF.

This clonotype was picked up a small number of times. This chain links TRBV19 with TRBJ2-2, with D hard to call. V was clipped by 3 bases and J by 0 bases, with 17 bases between them. The CDR3 is made up of 18 amino acids. CDR1 LNHDA and CDR2 SQIVND come from the germline V gene (reference sequence). This CDR3 reads CASSISARPISNTGELFF. In nucleotides, the CDR3 is TGTGCCAGTAGTATCTCTGCAAGGCCCATTTCGAACACCGGGGAGCTGTTTTTT.

The chain links TRBV19 to TRBJ1-1; the match to TRBD1 covers 8 bases. The germline CDR1 and CDR2 sequences are LNHDA and SQIVND (reference sequence). The V gene end was trimmed by 4 bases and the J gene end by 3 bases; junction bases not matched to a gene: 7. The CDR3 is 15 residues long. CDR3 sequence reads: CASSTTGAAHTEAFF. CDR3 DNA sequence: TGTGCCAGTAGTACGACAGGGGCTGCTCACACTGAAGCTTTCTTT.

The table lists this clonotype with many counts. The rearrangement links TRBV2 to TRBJ2-2; the D is unclear. V lost 8 bases to trimming and J lost 4 bases, with 17 bases between them. The CDR3 totals 15 residues. Per germline, CDR1 SNHLY and CDR2 FYNNEI. CDR3: CASCLEEYGTGELFF. The DNA of the CDR3 is TGTGCCAGCTGCCTCGAGGAATACGGCACCGGGGAGCTGTTTTTT. Full variable domain (remainder filled in from reference TRBV2 and TRBJ2-2): EPEVTQTPSHQVTQMGQEVILRCVPISNHLYFYWYRQILGQKVEFLVSFYNNEISEKSEIFDDQFSVERPDGSNFTLKIRSTKLEDSAMYFCASCLEEYGTGELFFGEGSRLTVL.

This clonotype was recorded a few times. The chain has TRBV5-1 and TRBJ1-5, with D possibly being TRBD1 (6 bases). The ends were cut back, 4 bases at V and 3 bases at J, with 14 bases in the middle. This CDR3 spans 15 amino acids. Germline loops: CDR1 SGHRS, CDR2 YFSETQ. The CDR3 DNA reads TGCGCCAGCAGCACCCGCCCAGGGGACAATCAGCCCCAGCATTTT. It is translated as CASSTRPGDNQPQHF.